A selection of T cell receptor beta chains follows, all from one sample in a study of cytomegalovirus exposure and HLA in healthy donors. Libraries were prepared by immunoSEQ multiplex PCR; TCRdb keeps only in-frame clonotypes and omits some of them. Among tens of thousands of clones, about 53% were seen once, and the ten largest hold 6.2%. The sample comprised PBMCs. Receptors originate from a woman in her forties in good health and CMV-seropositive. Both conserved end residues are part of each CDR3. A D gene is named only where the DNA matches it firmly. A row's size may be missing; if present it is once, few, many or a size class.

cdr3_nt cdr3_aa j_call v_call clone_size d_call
TGTGCCAGCTCTCCGGGACAGGCCAGAGATACGCAGTATTTT CASSPGQARDTQYF TRBJ2-3 TRBV18 once TRBD1
TGTGCCAGCAGCTTAGCGGTTAGGGGGCTCTACGAGCAGTACTTC CASSLAVRGLYEQYF TRBJ2-7 TRBV7-2 few TRBD1
TGTGCCATCAGCGGAGACTCGACAGGAGAAACTGAAGCTTTCTTT CAISGDSTGETEAFF TRBJ1-1 TRBV10-3 few NA
TGTGCCAGCAGTTACTCCGGAACGACTACTAACTATGGCTACACCTTC CASSYSGTTTNYGYTF TRBJ1-2 TRBV6-5 NA NA
TGTGCCAGCAGCAACCGACAGGGGCCCAACGAGCAGTACTTC CASSNRQGPNEQYF TRBJ2-7 TRBV13 few TRBD1
TGTGCCAGCAGCCCGACAGGGCCCCCGGTTGATGAAAAACTGTTTTTT CASSPTGPPVDEKLFF TRBJ1-4 TRBV4-2 NA TRBD1
TGTGCCAGCAGCCAACCCAGCGGGGGGCGGGAGACCCAGTACTTC CASSQPSGGRETQYF TRBJ2-5 TRBV14 NA TRBD2
TGTGCCAGCATCCCCGGGGGGGGGCTCCACGAGCAGTACTTC CASIPGGGLHEQYF TRBJ2-7 TRBV6-5 large TRBD2
TGTGCCAGCAGCGCATTGGCCCTCTACGAGCAGTACTTC CASSALALYEQYF TRBJ2-7 TRBV6-6 NA NA
TGTGCTAGTGGCCCCGCCCGGGACTGGTCCACAGATACGCAGTATTTT CASGPARDWSTDTQYF TRBJ2-3 TRBV12-5 NA NA
TGTGCCAGCAGCGAACACAGGGGTCCATCTCAGCCCCAGCATTTT CASSEHRGPSQPQHF TRBJ1-5 TRBV7-8 medium-sized TRBD1
TGCGCCAGCAGCGTCGACAGGAAATTCTACAATGAGCAGTTCTTC CASSVDRKFYNEQFF TRBJ2-1 TRBV10-1 NA NA
TGTGCCAGCAGCTTGGGAGTAGTGGGCGAGCAGTACTTC CASSLGVVGEQYF TRBJ2-7 TRBV7-3 few NA
TGTGCCAGCAGTTCCAGGGTTGGCACTGAAGCTTTCTTT CASSSRVGTEAFF TRBJ1-1 TRBV28 few NA
TGTGCCACCAGCAGAGATCTCCTTGATGGCGAGCAGTTCTTC CATSRDLLDGEQFF TRBJ2-1 TRBV15 NA NA
TGTGCCAGCTCACCACAATGGACAGGGTTGGCCTACGAGCAGTACTTC CASSPQWTGLAYEQYF TRBJ2-7 TRBV18 NA TRBD1
TGTGCCAGCAGCCCCCGACTAGCGGGGGGGCAAACGACAGGGGCCAACGTCCTGACTTTC CASSPRLAGGQTTGANVLTF TRBJ2-6 TRBV9 NA TRBD2
TGTGCCAGCAGCCAAGGCGCCCGGGACAGGGCGAAAGAAAAACTGTTTTTT CASSQGARDRAKEKLFF TRBJ1-4 TRBV4-2 NA TRBD1
TGTGCCTGGGCGGTAGGAGGCACTGAAGCTTTCTTT CAWAVGGTEAFF TRBJ1-1 TRBV30 NA NA
TGTGCCAGCACGACCGGGGGTCAGCCCCAGCATTTT CASTTGGQPQHF TRBJ1-5 TRBV27 NA NA